Listed here are 29 T cell receptor beta chains from one sample, sequenced in a study of spatial heterogeneity in lung cancer. General observations from the study: Tumor mutation count correlated with how many alpha and beta TCRs expanded intratumorally.

The time point denotes: sample taken at primary tumor resection. For these receptors, no antigen is known. TCRdb redid the calling of the 5' RACE reads with MiXCR, one entry per CDR3 protein. Among about 27,000 distinct CDR3 sequences listed, more than 5.5% were seen once. The sequences come from lung tumor tissue, collected at surgery. These receptors originate from a male donor with early-stage non-small cell lung cancer.

In this sample, this clonotype turned up many times. The chain recombines TRBV9 with TRBJ2-6; 9 bases line up with TRBD1. J was trimmed by 1 base and V by 3 bases; bases with no gene match: 8. Germline assignment: CDR1 SGDLS and CDR2 YYNGEE. There are 18 residues in the CDR3. The CDR3 nucleotides read TGTGCCAGCAGCGGAAGGGACAGGGTGATTTCTGGGGCCAACGTCCTGACTTTC. This sequence encodes CASSGRDRVISGANVLTF.

Ten or more counts support this clonotype. The chain recombines TRBV29-1 with TRBJ2-1, with 7 bases aligning to TRBD1. Germline assignment: CDR1 SQVTM and CDR2 ANQGSEA. The CDR3 is 16 amino acids. Trimming at V came to 1 base and at J to 2 bases, leaving 8 bases not matched to a gene. As DNA, the CDR3 is TGCAGCGTTGAAGGTGGACAGGTCGGTCCCTACAATGAGCAGTTCTTC. This gives the protein CSVEGGQVGPYNEQFF.

This clonotype was recorded many times. The J gene is TRBJ2-2, the V gene TRBV20-1; possibly TRBD2 for D (6 bases). Trimming took 1 base from V and 2 from J, leaving 8 bases between them. Germline CDR1 and CDR2: DFQATT and SNEGSKA (reference sequence). This CDR3 has 14 residues. The CDR3 loop is CSARAGGNTGELFF. The CDR3 coding sequence is TGCAGTGCTAGAGCCGGGGGTAACACCGGGGAGCTGTTTTTT.

In its sample, this clonotype is medium-sized. This sequence joins TRBV20-1 and TRBJ2-2; 9 bases align to TRBD2. The CDR3 covers 14 residues. The V and J ends lost 0 bases and 6 bases, in that order; junction bases with no gene match: 2. Germline CDR1 DFQATT, CDR2 SNEGSKA (reference sequence). The CDR3 region is CSARDGTSPGELFF. CDR3 nucleotide sequence: TGCAGTGCTAGAGATGGGACTAGCCCCGGGGAGCTGTTTTTT.

In its sample, this clonotype was seen a few times. The J gene is TRBJ2-3, the V gene TRBV14, with 8 nucleotides matching TRBD1. The CDR3 loop spans 16 amino acids. Germline values: CDR1 SGHDN, CDR2 FVKESK. J gave up 1 base and V 2 bases, and 5 bases lay outside the gene matches. This CDR3 is CASSQTGGTGTDTQYF. Here the CDR3 DNA reads TGTGCCAGCAGCCAAACAGGGGGAACGGGCACAGATACGCAGTATTTT.

The sample holds many counts of this clonotype. The CDR3: CASSEYPGDGYTF. DNA for the CDR3: TGTGCCAGCAGTGAATACCCAGGCGATGGCTACACCTTC. The chain couples TRBV2 to TRBJ1-2; D call uncertain. Trimming left V 2 bases short and J 6 bases short, with 10 bases between. This CDR3 has 13 amino acids. The germline V gene has CDR1 SNHLY and CDR2 FYNNEI.

This clonotype was detected a few times. The chain joins TRBV20-1 to TRBJ2-5; TRBD2 is a possible D gene (5 bases). Trimming removed 6 bases at V and 0 bases at J, with 14 bases between. The CDR3 totals 14 residues. Germline CDR1 and CDR2: DFQATT and SNEGSKA (reference sequence). The DNA for the CDR3 is TGCAGTGCCCTATTCCGGGAACACCAAGAGACCCAGTACTTC. Translation: CSALFREHQETQYF.

In this sample, this clonotype turned up many times. V and J are TRBV5-1 and TRBJ2-1, with D unresolved. V was shortened by 1 base and J by 4 bases, with 6 bases between the two germline ends. The CDR3 is 13 residues long. Germline V CDR1 and CDR2: SGHRS, YFSETQ. CDR3 in amino acids: CASSLYGYNEQFF. Written as DNA, the CDR3 is TGCGCCAGCAGCTTGTACGGTTACAATGAGCAGTTCTTC. Complete variable domain (other parts from reference TRBV5-1 and TRBJ2-1): KAGVTQTPRYLIKTRGQQVTLSCSPISGHRSVSWYQQTPGQGLQFLFEYFSETQRNKGNFPGRFSGRQFSNSRSEMNVSTLELGDSALYLCASSLYGYNEQFFGPGTRLTVL.

The chain combines TRBV6-5 with TRBJ2-5; unclear D gene. The germline CDR1 and CDR2 sequences are MNHEY and SVGAGI. V shed 5 bases and J shed 0 bases, with 10 bases lying between them. This CDR3 is built from 14 residues. Written as DNA, the CDR3 is TGTGCCAGCAGTCGCCGGAACAACCAAGAGACCCAGTACTTC. Protein sequence: CASSRRNNQETQYF.

This clonotype was recorded many times. The chain is built from TRBV7-2 and TRBJ1-1; D is ambiguous. Germline loops: CDR1 SGHTA, CDR2 FQGNSA. The CDR3 is 12 amino acids. V was trimmed by 2 bases and J by 4 bases, leaving 5 bases between them. The CDR3 protein is CASSLRVTEAFF. CDR3 coding DNA: TGTGCCAGCAGCTTACGGGTCACTGAAGCTTTCTTT.

As regards this clonotype: The conserved phenylalanine or tryptophan is not found at the CDR3 terminus, so this likely reflects a read error. V and J are TRBV5-5 and TRBJ2-7, with TRBD2 matching 12 bases. CDR1 is SGHKS, CDR2 YYEKEE, per germline (reference sequence). The CDR3 covers 20 residues. V was pared by 0 bases and J by 3 bases, with 16 bases of the junction left unmatched. CDR3 protein: CASSLVLATSGGTRGYEQYL. CDR3 DNA sequence: TGTGCCAGCAGCTTGGTCCTCGCGACTAGCGGGGGCACCCGGGGCTACGAGCAGTACCTC.

In this sample, this clonotype turned up many times. The CDR3 loop reads CSARPAGGEKLFF. The CDR3 bases are TGCAGTGCTAGACCCGCGGGGGGTGAAAAACTGTTTTTT. The chain recombines TRBV20-1 with TRBJ1-4; the D gene is possibly TRBD1 (5 bases). V was shortened by 2 bases and J by 7 bases, with 11 bases between the two germline ends. Germline loops: CDR1 DFQATT, CDR2 SNEGSKA (reference sequence). The CDR3 sequence is 13 residues long.

There are many counts of this clonotype. The gene calls are TRBV9 and TRBJ1-2, with D possibly matching TRBD1 (6 bases). This CDR3 contains 17 residues. CDR1 SGDLS and CDR2 YYNGEE come from the germline V gene. With 0 bases removed from V and 3 bases from J, the gap between germline ends came to 18 bases. CDR3 protein: CASSVGDWTAKDYGYTF. The CDR3 DNA reads TGTGCCAGCAGCGTAGGAGACTGGACAGCGAAAGACTATGGCTACACCTTC.

The chain uses TRBV9 and TRBJ2-2, with D hard to call. The CDR3 runs 14 residues. CDR1 and CDR2 from the germline V gene are SGDLS and YYNGEE. Trimming left V 0 bases short and J 1 base short, with 4 bases between. CDR3 coding DNA: TGTGCCAGCAGCGTAGGGCAGAACACCGGGGAGCTGTTTTTT. Translation gives CASSVGQNTGELFF.

This clonotype is termed medium-sized (0.01 to 0.1%). CDR3 bases: TGTGCCAGCAGCCAACCAGGGAACACTGAAGCTTTCTTT. Amino acids: CASSQPGNTEAFF. This chain links TRBV3-1 with TRBJ1-1; D not certain. The CDR3 runs 13 residues. Per the germline V gene, CDR1 is LGHDT and CDR2 is YNNKEL (reference sequence). The ends were cut back, 2 bases at V and 1 base at J, with 5 bases in the middle.

This clonotype was observed a handful of times. The CDR3 sequence: CASSQNPRGGYTF. CDR3 sequence (DNA): TGCGCCAGCAGCCAAAATCCCAGGGGAGGCTACACCTTC. The chain couples TRBV4-1 to TRBJ1-2; D is possibly TRBD1 (6 bases). With 2 bases removed from V and 8 bases from J, the gap between germline ends came to 12 bases. Germline V lookup: CDR1 MGHRA, CDR2 YSYEKL. This CDR3 has 13 amino acids.

The chain joins TRBV6-6 to TRBJ1-5; 7 nucleotides agree with TRBD1. The CDR3 runs to 13 residues. In germline, CDR1 is MNHNY, CDR2 SVGAGI (reference sequence). With 5 bases clipped from V and 5 bases from J, the junction kept 3 bases outside the gene matches. The CDR3 nucleotides are TGTGCCAGCAGTGTCGACAGGGATCAGCCCCAGCATTTT. Amino acids: CASSVDRDQPQHF.

This clonotype came up many times. The gene calls are TRBV5-1 and TRBJ2-1, with 7 bases lining up with TRBD1. In germline, CDR1 is SGHRS, CDR2 YFSETQ. CDR3 length: 15 amino acids. V lost 0 bases, J lost 9 bases, and 9 bases stayed unmatched. Written as DNA, the CDR3 is TGCGCCAGCAGCTTGGCTGTGACAGGGCGAGGTGAGCAGTTCTTC. This encodes CASSLAVTGRGEQFF.

This clonotype was counted ten times or more. The chain joins TRBV5-1 to TRBJ2-5; D is uncertain. Trimming took 0 bases from V and 5 from J, leaving 5 bases between them. CDR1 and CDR2 from the germline V gene are SGHRS and YFSETQ. The CDR3 length is 12 residues. CDR3 in DNA: TGCGCCAGCAGCTTGGAGATGGAGACCCAGTACTTC. Its translation: CASSLEMETQYF.

This clonotype has ten or more counts. The chain has TRBV6-6 and TRBJ1-1, with D uncertain. Trimming took 2 bases from V and 1 from J, leaving 8 bases between them. The CDR3 is 14 amino acids. In germline, CDR1 is MNHNY, CDR2 SVGAGI (reference sequence). The CDR3 bases are TGTGCCAGCAGTTACGAGGGTGCGAACACTGAAGCTTTCTTT. Its translation is CASSYEGANTEAFF.

This clonotype was observed a few times. The genes are TRBV18 and TRBJ1-2; no definite D call. Trimming cost V 8 bases and J 2 bases, with 12 bases left between them. The CDR3 is 13 amino acids. Germline V gives CDR1 KGHSH, CDR2 LQKENI. The CDR3 DNA reads TGTGCCAGCCAAACCGCGAAGAACTATGGCTACACCTTC. Its protein product is CASQTAKNYGYTF.

V usage is TRBV2 and J usage is TRBJ1-4; TRBD1 aligns across 8 bases. The V segment lost 5 bases and the J segment 5 bases; nucleotides outside the gene matches: 4. CDR3 length equals 14 residues. In germline, CDR1 is SNHLY, CDR2 FYNNEI. For the CDR3, the DNA is TGTGCCAGCAGTCCCGGGACAGGAAATGAAAAACTGTTTTTT. It is translated as CASSPGTGNEKLFF.

This clonotype was detected many times. The gene calls are TRBV3-1 and TRBJ2-7, with TRBD2 as a possible D gene (5 bases). The germline V gene encodes CDR1 LGHDT and CDR2 YNNKEL (reference sequence). The CDR3 is made up of 11 amino acids. V gave up 3 bases and J gave up 6 bases, with 6 bases separating them. CDR3 bases: TGTGCCAGCAGCCAGAGCGGCGAGCAGTACTTC. It specifies CASSQSGEQYF.

This clonotype was recorded at least ten times. V gene TRBV20-1 combines with J gene TRBJ2-2; D call uncertain. Germline V lookup: CDR1 DFQATT, CDR2 SNEGSKA (reference sequence). The CDR3 is made up of 15 amino acids. V was trimmed by 1 base and J by 4 bases, leaving 13 bases between them. The CDR3 DNA is TGCAGTGCTAGAGGTGGGCGCGGCGGCACCGGGGAGCTGTTTTTT. Protein sequence: CSARGGRGGTGELFF.

This clonotype occurred many times. The chain carries TRBV29-1 and TRBJ2-3, with a tentative D call TRBD2 (6 bases). This CDR3 is 15 amino acids long. V dropped 0 bases and J dropped 6 bases, with 16 bases sitting between them. Germline loops: CDR1 SQVTM, CDR2 ANQGSEA. CDR3 sequence: CSVEEGRREIDTQYF. DNA for the CDR3: TGCAGCGTTGAAGAGGGCCGGAGGGAGATCGATACGCAGTATTTT.

This clonotype was counted at least ten times. V usage is TRBV7-6 and J usage is TRBJ1-1; the D is unclear. V lost 5 bases and J 3 bases, leaving 16 bases between the germline ends. CDR3 length: 15 amino acids. The germline V gene encodes CDR1 SGHVS and CDR2 FNYEAQ. CDR3 DNA sequence: TGTGCCAGCAGCCAACCGATGGGCGGCTACACTGAAGCTTTCTTT. Residues: CASSQPMGGYTEAFF.

This clonotype has a handful of counts. The chain joins TRBV4-3 to TRBJ2-2, with 8 nucleotides matching TRBD2. Per the germline V gene, CDR1 is LGHNA and CDR2 is YSLEER. With 2 bases clipped from V and 13 bases from J, the junction kept 9 bases outside the gene matches. The CDR3 length is 14 residues. The CDR3 bases are TGCGCCAGCAGCCAACGACTAGCGAGCCTAGCGCTGTTTTTT. Its translation is CASSQRLASLALFF.

This clonotype has ten or more counts. V gene TRBV6-1 combines with J gene TRBJ1-1; tentatively, D is TRBD1 (6 bases). V gave up 1 base and J gave up 5 bases, with 17 bases separating them. The CDR3 loop spans 16 amino acids. Germline V gives CDR1 MNHNS, CDR2 SASEGT. The CDR3: CASSEVGGRVETEAFF. As DNA, the CDR3 is TGTGCCAGCAGTGAAGTTGGGGGGCGCGTAGAGACTGAAGCTTTCTTT.

This clonotype was counted at least ten times. The chain links TRBV20-1 to TRBJ2-7, with D hard to call. Germline CDR1 DFQATT, CDR2 SNEGSKA (reference sequence). V was cut by 0 bases and J by 0 bases, with 12 bases left in between. The CDR3 sequence is 15 residues long. The CDR3 here is CSARDPHGYSYEQYF. For the CDR3, the DNA is TGCAGTGCTAGAGATCCGCACGGCTACTCCTACGAGCAGTACTTC.